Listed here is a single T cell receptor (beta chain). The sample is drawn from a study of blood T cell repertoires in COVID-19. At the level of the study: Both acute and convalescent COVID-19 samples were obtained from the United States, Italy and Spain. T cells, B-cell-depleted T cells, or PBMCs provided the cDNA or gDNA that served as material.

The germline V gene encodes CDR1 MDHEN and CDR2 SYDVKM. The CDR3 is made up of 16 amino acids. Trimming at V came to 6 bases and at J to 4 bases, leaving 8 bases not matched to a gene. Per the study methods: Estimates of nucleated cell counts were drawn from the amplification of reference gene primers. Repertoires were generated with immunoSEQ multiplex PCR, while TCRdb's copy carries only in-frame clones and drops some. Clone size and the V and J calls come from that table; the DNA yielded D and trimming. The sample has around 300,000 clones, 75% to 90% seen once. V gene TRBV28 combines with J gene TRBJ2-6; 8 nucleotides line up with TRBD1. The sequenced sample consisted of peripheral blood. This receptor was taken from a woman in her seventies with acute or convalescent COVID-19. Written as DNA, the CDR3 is TGTGCCAGCAGGAGTCGACAGGGGACCGGGGCCAACGTCCTGACTTTC. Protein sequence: CASRSRQGTGANVLTF.